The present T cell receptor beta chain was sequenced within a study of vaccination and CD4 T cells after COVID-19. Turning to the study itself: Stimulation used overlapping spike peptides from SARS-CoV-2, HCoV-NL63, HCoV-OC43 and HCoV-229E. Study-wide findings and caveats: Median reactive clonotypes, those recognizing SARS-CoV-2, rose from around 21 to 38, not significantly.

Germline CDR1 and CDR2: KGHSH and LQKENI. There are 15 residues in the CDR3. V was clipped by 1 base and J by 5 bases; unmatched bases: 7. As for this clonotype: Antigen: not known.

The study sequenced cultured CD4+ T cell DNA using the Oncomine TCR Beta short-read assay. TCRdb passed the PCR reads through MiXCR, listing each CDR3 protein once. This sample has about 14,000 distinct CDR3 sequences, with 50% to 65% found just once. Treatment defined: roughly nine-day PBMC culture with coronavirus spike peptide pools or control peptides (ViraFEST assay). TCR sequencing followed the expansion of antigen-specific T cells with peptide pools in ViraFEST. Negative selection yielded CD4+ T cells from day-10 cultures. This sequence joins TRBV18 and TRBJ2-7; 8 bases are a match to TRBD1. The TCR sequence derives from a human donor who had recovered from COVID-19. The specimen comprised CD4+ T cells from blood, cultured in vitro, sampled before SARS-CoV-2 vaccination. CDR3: CASSPLPGQDNEQYF. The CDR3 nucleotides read TGTGCCAGCTCACCACTACCGGGACAGGATAACGAGCAGTACTTC.